The rows below give T cell receptor beta chains drawn from one sample of a study of T cells in localized non-small cell lung cancer. The method was immunoSEQ multiplex PCR; TCRdb's version includes in-frame clones alone and lacks a portion of them. The sample includes 52,000 or so clones, 86% of them seen just once. The sample in question was peripheral blood, obtained before any cancer treatment. Every receptor here comes from a male donor older than 55 with stage III squamous cell lung carcinoma. Each CDR3 is given with its conserved first and last residue. D genes are given only for firm matches. Rows give clone size only sometimes, using once, few, many, or a class for an expanded clone.

cdr3_aa: CASSFSGGRDNEQFF; cdr3_nt: TGTGCCAGCAGCTTTAGCGGGGGCCGAGACAATGAGCAGTTCTTC; clone_size: NA; v_call: TRBV7-2; j_call: TRBJ2-1; d_call: TRBD2; cdr3_length: 15
cdr3_aa: CASSLTGGNEKLFF; cdr3_nt: TGTGCCAGCAGTTTGACAGGAGGTAATGAAAAACTGTTTTTT; clone_size: NA; v_call: TRBV28; j_call: TRBJ1-4; d_call: NA; cdr3_length: 14
cdr3_aa: CASRGFAANTEAFF; cdr3_nt: TGTGCCAGCAGGGGATTTGCGGCAAACACTGAAGCTTTCTTT; clone_size: few; v_call: TRBV27; j_call: TRBJ1-1; d_call: NA; cdr3_length: 14
cdr3_aa: CASSTRGGTGGNSPLHF; cdr3_nt: TGTGCCAGCAGCACCCGGGGAGGAACTGGGGGTAATTCACCCCTCCACTTT; clone_size: NA; v_call: TRBV7-9; j_call: TRBJ1-6; d_call: NA; cdr3_length: 17
cdr3_aa: CASSEVLAEAFF; cdr3_nt: TGTGCCAGCAGTGAGGTGCTGGCCGAAGCTTTCTTT; clone_size: NA; v_call: TRBV6-1; j_call: TRBJ1-1; d_call: NA; cdr3_length: 12
cdr3_aa: CASSSGGHTQYF; cdr3_nt: TGTGCCAGCAGCTCGGGGGGGCATACGCAGTATTTT; clone_size: NA; v_call: TRBV7-2; j_call: TRBJ2-3; d_call: TRBD2; cdr3_length: 12
cdr3_aa: CASSRTSGRFHEQYF; cdr3_nt: TGTGCCAGCAGCCGGACTAGCGGGAGGTTCCACGAGCAGTACTTC; clone_size: NA; v_call: TRBV7-8; j_call: TRBJ2-7; d_call: TRBD2; cdr3_length: 15
cdr3_aa: CASSPPSNEQFF; cdr3_nt: TGTGCCAGCAGCCCGCCTAGCAATGAGCAGTTCTTC; clone_size: NA; v_call: TRBV5-4; j_call: TRBJ2-1; d_call: NA; cdr3_length: 12
cdr3_aa: CASSAAGVRTDTQYF; cdr3_nt: TGTGCCAGCAGCGCGGCGGGAGTTCGGACAGATACGCAGTATTTT; clone_size: once; v_call: TRBV5-4; j_call: TRBJ2-3; d_call: TRBD2; cdr3_length: 15
cdr3_aa: CSAGEGRGRELFF; cdr3_nt: TGCAGCGCGGGAGAGGGGCGAGGGAGGGAGCTGTTTTTT; clone_size: NA; v_call: TRBV29-1; j_call: TRBJ2-2; d_call: NA; cdr3_length: 13
cdr3_aa: CASSPDRGPNLYGYTF; cdr3_nt: TGTGCCAGCAGCCCGGACAGGGGCCCCAACCTCTATGGCTACACCTTC; clone_size: NA; v_call: TRBV6-6; j_call: TRBJ1-2; d_call: TRBD1; cdr3_length: 16
cdr3_aa: CASSEYLGEGEKLFF; cdr3_nt: TGTGCCAGCAGTGAATATCTGGGCGAAGGCGAAAAACTGTTTTTT; clone_size: NA; v_call: TRBV25-1; j_call: TRBJ1-4; d_call: NA; cdr3_length: 15
cdr3_aa: CASSTTASYEQYF; cdr3_nt: TGTGCCAGTAGTACCACAGCATCCTACGAGCAGTACTTC; clone_size: once; v_call: TRBV19; j_call: TRBJ2-7; d_call: NA; cdr3_length: 13
cdr3_aa: CASSWDRGYEQYF; cdr3_nt: TGTGCCAGCAGCTGGGACAGGGGCTACGAGCAGTACTTC; clone_size: NA; v_call: TRBV14; j_call: TRBJ2-7; d_call: TRBD1; cdr3_length: 13
cdr3_aa: CASSTPLVPGEQYF; cdr3_nt: TGTGCCAGCAGTACCCCCCTAGTCCCTGGTGAGCAGTACTTC; clone_size: NA; v_call: TRBV6-5; j_call: TRBJ2-7; d_call: NA; cdr3_length: 14
cdr3_aa: CASSQDSVSNSPLHF; cdr3_nt: TGTGCCAGCAGCCAAGATTCAGTTAGTAATTCACCCCTCCACTTT; clone_size: NA; v_call: TRBV4-2; j_call: TRBJ1-6; d_call: NA; cdr3_length: 15
cdr3_aa: CASSPFSQSYEQYF; cdr3_nt: TGTGCCAGCAGCCCATTTTCGCAGAGCTACGAGCAGTACTTC; clone_size: NA; v_call: TRBV13; j_call: TRBJ2-7; d_call: NA; cdr3_length: 14
cdr3_aa: CSALLGGYEQFF; cdr3_nt: TGCAGCGCCCTCCTAGGGGGCTACGAGCAGTTCTTC; clone_size: NA; v_call: TRBV29-1; j_call: TRBJ2-1; d_call: TRBD1; cdr3_length: 12
cdr3_aa: CASSPRRGPPLKNIQYF; cdr3_nt: TGTGCCAGCAGCCCTAGGAGGGGCCCCCCCCTCAAAAACATTCAGTACTTC; clone_size: NA; v_call: TRBV5-4; j_call: TRBJ2-4; d_call: NA; cdr3_length: 17
cdr3_aa: CASSSSRGTGELFF; cdr3_nt: TGTGCCAGCAGCTCGAGTAGAGGTACCGGGGAGCTGTTTTTT; clone_size: NA; v_call: TRBV5-4; j_call: TRBJ2-2; d_call: NA; cdr3_length: 14
cdr3_aa: CASSQDEDSAYEQYF; cdr3_nt: TGCGCCAGCAGCCAAGATGAGGACTCAGCCTACGAGCAGTACTTC; clone_size: few; v_call: TRBV4-3; j_call: TRBJ2-7; d_call: NA; cdr3_length: 15
cdr3_aa: CAIAPGRQNYGYTF; cdr3_nt: TGTGCCATCGCTCCGGGACGGCAAAACTATGGCTACACCTTC; clone_size: NA; v_call: TRBV10-3; j_call: TRBJ1-2; d_call: NA; cdr3_length: 14
cdr3_aa: CASSRQENTEAFF; cdr3_nt: TGTGCCAGCAGTCGGCAGGAGAACACTGAAGCTTTCTTT; clone_size: NA; v_call: TRBV14; j_call: TRBJ1-1; d_call: NA; cdr3_length: 13
cdr3_aa: CAISETTAGGSETQYF; cdr3_nt: TGTGCCATCAGTGAAACAACAGCGGGGGGGTCGGAGACCCAGTACTTC; clone_size: once; v_call: TRBV10-3; j_call: TRBJ2-5; d_call: TRBD2; cdr3_length: 16
cdr3_aa: CATADSSSSYEQYF; cdr3_nt: TGTGCCACCGCGGACAGTTCGAGCTCCTACGAGCAGTACTTC; clone_size: NA; v_call: TRBV25-1; j_call: TRBJ2-7; d_call: NA; cdr3_length: 14
cdr3_aa: CASGLTSQPQHF; cdr3_nt: TGTGCCAGCGGTCTCACATCTCAGCCCCAGCATTTT; clone_size: NA; v_call: TRBV6-6; j_call: TRBJ1-5; d_call: NA; cdr3_length: 12
cdr3_aa: CASSPGGVGGYTF; cdr3_nt: TGTGCCAGCAGTCCCGGGGGCGTGGGAGGCTACACCTTC; clone_size: NA; v_call: TRBV27; j_call: TRBJ1-2; d_call: NA; cdr3_length: 13
cdr3_aa: CASGLDGTRYGYTF; cdr3_nt: TGTGCTAGTGGTTTGGACGGGACTCGCTATGGCTACACCTTC; clone_size: NA; v_call: TRBV12-5; j_call: TRBJ1-2; d_call: NA; cdr3_length: 14
cdr3_aa: CASSFLARGNGDEQFF; cdr3_nt: TGCGCCAGCAGCTTTCTCGCCAGGGGAAACGGCGATGAGCAGTTCTTC; clone_size: once; v_call: TRBV5-1; j_call: TRBJ2-1; d_call: NA; cdr3_length: 16
cdr3_aa: CASSRSADNEQFF; cdr3_nt: TGTGCCAGCAGCCGAAGCGCAGACAATGAGCAGTTCTTC; clone_size: few; v_call: TRBV11-2; j_call: TRBJ2-1; d_call: NA; cdr3_length: 13
cdr3_aa: CASSVESPSGHGYTF; cdr3_nt: TGTGCCAGCAGCGTAGAAAGCCCGTCAGGCCATGGCTACACCTTC; clone_size: NA; v_call: TRBV9; j_call: TRBJ1-2; d_call: NA; cdr3_length: 15
cdr3_aa: CASSPGAPQETQYF; cdr3_nt: TGTGCCAGCAGTCCCGGGGCGCCCCAAGAGACCCAGTACTTC; clone_size: NA; v_call: TRBV6-6; j_call: TRBJ2-5; d_call: NA; cdr3_length: 14
cdr3_aa: CASRRGTSNYF; cdr3_nt: TGTGCCAGCCGACGAGGGACTAGCAATTATTTT; clone_size: NA; v_call: TRBV19; j_call: TRBJ2-3; d_call: TRBD2; cdr3_length: 11
cdr3_aa: CASSYVGTSTDTQYF; cdr3_nt: TGTGCCAGCAGTTACGTCGGTACTAGCACAGATACGCAGTATTTT; clone_size: NA; v_call: TRBV6-5; j_call: TRBJ2-3; d_call: NA; cdr3_length: 15
cdr3_aa: CASSMSLAGDTQYF; cdr3_nt: TGTGCCAGTAGTATGAGTCTAGCGGGAGATACGCAGTATTTT; clone_size: NA; v_call: TRBV19; j_call: TRBJ2-3; d_call: TRBD2; cdr3_length: 14